This section outlines one T cell receptor (beta chain) sequence together with its context. The data belong to a study of blood T cell repertoires in COVID-19. Clones were read by immunoSEQ multiplex PCR, and TCRdb kept only the in-frame ones, dropping some. In the table there are approximately 96,000 clones, 90% of which are singletons. CDR3 length: 15 residues. Germline V gene data show CDR1 as MDHEN and CDR2 as SYDVKM. With 5 bases clipped from V and 1 base from J, the junction kept 4 bases outside the gene matches. V and J are TRBV28 and TRBJ2-3, with TRBD1 identical over 9 bases. Sequenced input: peripheral blood. This sequence was found in a man in his sixties with acute or convalescent COVID-19. In nucleotides, the CDR3 is TGTGCCAGCAGTGACCGGACAGGGGGCACAGATACGCAGTATTTT. Amino acid sequence: CASSDRTGGTDTQYF. The full variable domain, in which reference TRBV28 and TRBJ2-3 provide the parts outside the CDR3, is DVKVTQSSRYLVKRTGEKVFLECVQDMDHENMFWYRQDPGLGLRLIYFSYDVKMKEKGDIPEGYSVSREKKERFSLILESASTNQTSMYLCASSDRTGGTDTQYFGPGTRLTVL.